The 18 T cell receptor beta chains below were found in one sample sequenced in a study of cytomegalovirus exposure and HLA in healthy donors. The PCR used 60 Vbeta and 13 Jbeta primers. The protocol was immunoSEQ multiplex PCR, while the TCRdb copy is restricted to in-frame clones and leaves out a portion. The profile covers around 230,000 clones, with about three quarters appearing a single time and less than 0.6% taken by the ten largest. The sequenced sample was PBMCs. The receptors were sampled from a boy younger than 18 in good health and CMV-seronegative.

The V gene is TRBV27, the J gene TRBJ2-4; no firm D call. The V end lost 3 bases, the J end lost 0 bases, and 6 bases lay between the germline ends. The germline CDR1 and CDR2 sequences are MNHEY and SMNVEV (reference sequence). CDR3 size: 14 residues. Here the CDR3 reads CASSFGTAKNIQYF. Here the CDR3 DNA reads TGTGCCAGCAGTTTCGGTACAGCCAAAAACATTCAGTACTTC.

The CDR3 protein is CASSFGGTGANVLTF. The CDR3 DNA reads as TGTGCCAGCAGCTTCGGGGGAACTGGGGCCAACGTCCTGACTTTC. This sequence joins TRBV7-3 and TRBJ2-6; perhaps TRBD2 as D (6 bases). The CDR3 loop spans 15 amino acids. In germline, CDR1 is SGHTA, CDR2 FQGTGA. The germline V and J ends were trimmed by 3 bases and 2 bases, with 8 bases remaining between them.

This chain links TRBV5-1 with TRBJ2-2; 7 bases map to TRBD2. The J segment lost 0 bases and the V segment lost 4 bases, leaving 21 bases of the junction unmatched. Germline V gives CDR1 SGHRS, CDR2 YFSETQ. The CDR3 is made up of 21 amino acids. The CDR3 spells CASSQFPSGGQPYANTGELFF. CDR3 coding DNA: TGCGCCAGCAGCCAATTTCCGTCGGGAGGCCAACCCTACGCGAACACCGGGGAGCTGTTTTTT.

J is TRBJ1-1 and V is TRBV19; 9 nucleotides agree with TRBD1. J lost 3 bases, V lost 9 bases, and 2 bases had no gene match. From germline, CDR1 is LNHDA and CDR2 SQIVND (reference sequence). The CDR3 loop spans 12 amino acids. CDR3 loop: CASNRGHTEAFF. The CDR3, as DNA: TGTGCCAGCAACAGGGGGCACACTGAAGCTTTCTTT.

This clone has only one observation. This chain joins TRBV11-3 and TRBJ1-6; 9 nucleotides match TRBD1. The CDR3 loop spans 14 amino acids. Germline V gene lookup returns CDR1 SGHNT and CDR2 YENEEA. V shed 3 bases and J 10 bases; nucleotides not matched to a gene: 4. The chain's CDR3 is CASSFDRGFSPLHF. CDR3 sequence (DNA): TGTGCCAGCAGCTTCGACAGGGGGTTCTCACCCCTCCACTTT.

The chain couples TRBV5-6 to TRBJ2-4; 9 bases are shared with TRBD1. The CDR3 runs to 11 residues. Germline V gives CDR1 SGHDT, CDR2 YYEEEE. V gave up 3 bases and J gave up 12 bases; unmatched junction bases: 1. The CDR3 region is CASSSGQGQYF. DNA of the CDR3: TGTGCCAGCAGCTCGGGACAGGGTCAGTACTTC. Combining the CDR3 with reference TRBV5-6 and TRBJ2-4 gives the whole variable domain DAGVTQSPTHLIKTRGQQVTLRCSPKSGHDTVSWYQQALGQGPQFIFQYYEEEERQRGNFPDRFSGHQFPNYSSELNVNALLLGDSALYLCASSSGQGQYFGAGTRLSVL.

V gene TRBV9 combines with J gene TRBJ2-1; unclear D gene. CDR1 is SGDLS and CDR2 is YYNGEE in the germline V gene. Trimming removed 0 bases from V and 0 bases from J, with 16 bases in between. The CDR3 is 18 amino acids. CDR3 sequence (DNA): TGTGCCAGCAGCGTAGTAGCAGCGCGACCCAGCTCCTACAATGAGCAGTTCTTC. This gives the protein CASSVVAARPSSYNEQFF.

With regard to this clone: Additional DNA sequences in this sample encode the identical CDR3. The chain uses TRBV2 and TRBJ1-2; maybe TRBD1 (6 bases). Trimming took 5 bases from V and 8 from J, leaving 9 bases between them. CDR1 and CDR2 (germline): SNHLY, FYNNEI. This CDR3 contains 11 residues. The CDR3 reads CASSRDTGYTF. The DNA of the CDR3 is TGTGCCAGCAGTCGGGACACCGGCTACACCTTC. Based on the CDR3 plus reference TRBV2 and TRBJ1-2, the full variable domain is EPEVTQTPSHQVTQMGQEVILRCVPISNHLYFYWYRQILGQKVEFLVSFYNNEISEKSEIFDDQFSVERPDGSNFTLKIRSTKLEDSAMYFCASSRDTGYTFGSGTRLTVV.

The chain employs TRBV4-1 and TRBJ2-7; D remains unclear. The CDR3 extends over 15 amino acids. Trimming stripped 0 bases from V and 4 bases from J, with 13 bases between. Per the germline V gene, CDR1 is MGHRA and CDR2 is YSYEKL. The CDR3 nucleotides read TGCGCCAGCAGCCAAGAAAACCTAGGTGGGTACGAGCAGTACTTC. This gives the protein CASSQENLGGYEQYF.

The chain is built from TRBV4-2 and TRBJ2-1, with 7 bases fitting TRBD2. The length of the CDR3 is 16 residues. The germline CDR1 and CDR2 sequences are LGHNA and YNFKEQ. The V gene end was trimmed by 1 base and the J gene end by 5 bases; junction bases not matched to a gene: 8. CDR3 sequence reads: CASSQVASSGHNEQFF. For the CDR3, the DNA is TGTGCCAGCAGCCAAGTGGCGTCTAGCGGACACAATGAGCAGTTCTTC.

The chain combines TRBV6-6 with TRBJ1-5; D is ambiguous. V lost 2 bases, J lost 4 bases, and 9 bases lay in between. This CDR3 has 14 residues. CDR1 is MNHNY, CDR2 SVGAGI, per germline (reference sequence). The CDR3 DNA is TGTGCCAGCAGTTACGCAGGTTCAAATCAGCCCCAGCATTTT. It is translated as CASSYAGSNQPQHF.

The genes are TRBV11-3 and TRBJ2-3, with 9 bases aligning to TRBD2. The CDR3 covers 15 residues. The junction had 7 bases not matched to a gene; V was cut back by 1 base and J by 8 bases. The germline gives CDR1 SGHNT, CDR2 YENEEA. The CDR3 reads CASSLVTGLASTQYF. DNA of the CDR3: TGTGCCAGCAGCTTAGTCACGGGACTAGCTAGTACGCAGTATTTT.

This chain connects TRBV6-1 to TRBJ1-2, with D tentatively TRBD1 (6 bases). Germline V gene lookup returns CDR1 MNHNS and CDR2 SASEGT. The CDR3 contains 14 residues. Trimming removed 6 bases from V and 6 bases from J, with 17 bases in between. The CDR3 spells CASSVVGGRNGYTF. In DNA form, the CDR3 reads TGTGCCAGCAGCGTAGTAGGGGGAAGAAATGGCTACACCTTC.

The chain uses TRBV5-4 and TRBJ2-7, with 11 bases fitting TRBD2. Germline values: CDR1 SGHNT, CDR2 YYREEE (reference sequence). The V gene end was trimmed by 4 bases and the J gene end by 2 bases; junction bases not matched to a gene: 5. CDR3 length: 15 residues. CDR3 DNA: TGTGCCAGCAGCGTAACTAGCGGGGGCCCCTACGAGCAGTACTTC. Its protein product is CASSVTSGGPYEQYF.

V and J are TRBV27 and TRBJ2-2; D not certain. V was cut by 6 bases and J by 1 base, with 9 bases left in between. CDR3 length equals 14 residues. The germline gives CDR1 MNHEY, CDR2 SMNVEV (reference sequence). The CDR3 reads CASRYPGNTGELFF. The CDR3 nucleotides are TGTGCCAGCAGGTATCCGGGGAACACCGGGGAGCTGTTTTTT.

The rearrangement links TRBV11-2 to TRBJ1-1; D is uncertain. V lost 2 bases and J lost 0, with 13 bases in between. This CDR3 contains 16 residues. CDR1 is SGHAT and CDR2 is FQNNGV in the germline V gene. The CDR3 sequence: CASSLLGPAMNTEAFF. The CDR3, as DNA: TGTGCCAGCAGCTTACTGGGCCCAGCCATGAACACTGAAGCTTTCTTT.

This chain uses TRBV27 with TRBJ2-1; 7 positions match TRBD1. V was pared by 8 bases and J by 4 bases, with 14 bases of the junction left unmatched. Per the germline V gene, CDR1 is MNHEY and CDR2 is SMNVEV (reference sequence). The CDR3 contains 16 residues. This CDR3 reads CASSHSRRQGYNEQFF. The CDR3 bases are TGTGCCAGCTCCCACTCGAGGAGACAGGGATACAATGAGCAGTTCTTC.

The chain couples TRBV5-1 to TRBJ1-6; TRBD1 matches at 8 bases. The length of the CDR3 is 16 residues. Germline-derived CDR1 and CDR2 are SGHRS and YFSETQ. V shed 3 bases and J 5 bases; nucleotides not matched to a gene: 7. The CDR3, as DNA: TGCGCCAGCAGCTCAGGACAGGGCGTCGATAATTCACCCCTCCACTTT. Translating gives CASSSGQGVDNSPLHF.